This TCR beta chain appears in the sequencing data of a study of neoadjuvant nivolumab and ipilimumab in lung cancer. CDR3 length equals 17 residues. Trimming at V came to 5 bases and at J to 3 bases, leaving 13 bases not matched to a gene. Germline CDR1 and CDR2: SGHVS and FQNEAQ. TCRdb's table, derived via immunoSEQ multiplex PCR, lists solely in-frame clones and lacks some. Of about 2,500 clones in the sample, 85% are singletons; the top ten hold 2.4%. The sample in question was tumor tissue, obtained before neoadjuvant nivolumab, alone or with ipilimumab. The V and J genes are TRBV7-8 and TRBJ2-4; the match to TRBD2 covers 7 bases. The clonotype was recovered from an adult with non-small cell lung cancer. This CDR3 reads CASSAPPGGLGKNIQYF. Written as DNA, the CDR3 is TGTGCCAGCAGCGCCCCCCCGGGGGGATTAGGCAAAAACATTCAGTACTTC. Full variable domain (rest looked up from reference TRBV7-8 and TRBJ2-4): GAGVSQSPRYKVAKRGQDVALRCDPISGHVSLFWYQQALGQGPEFLTYFQNEAQLDKSGLPSDRFFAERPEGSVSTLKIQRTQQEDSAVYLCASSAPPGGLGKNIQYFGAGTRLSVL.